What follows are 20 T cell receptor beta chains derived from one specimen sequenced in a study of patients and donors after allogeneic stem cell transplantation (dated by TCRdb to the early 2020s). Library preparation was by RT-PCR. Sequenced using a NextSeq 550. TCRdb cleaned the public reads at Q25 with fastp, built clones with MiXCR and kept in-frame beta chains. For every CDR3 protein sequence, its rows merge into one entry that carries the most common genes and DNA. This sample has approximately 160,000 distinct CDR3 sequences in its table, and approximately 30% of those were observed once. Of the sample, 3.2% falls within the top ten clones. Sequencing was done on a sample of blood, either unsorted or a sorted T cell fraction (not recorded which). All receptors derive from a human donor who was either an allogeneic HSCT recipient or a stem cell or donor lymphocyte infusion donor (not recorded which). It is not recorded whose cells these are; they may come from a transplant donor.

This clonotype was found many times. This chain's CDR3 is CASSQPGTSNEQFF. The CDR3 DNA follows: TGCGCCAGCAGCCAGCCCGGGACTAGCAATGAGCAGTTCTTC. This sequence joins TRBV4-3 and TRBJ2-1; the match to TRBD2 covers 8 bases. V trimming: 3 bases; J trimming: 6 bases; junction bases outside the gene matches: 4. This CDR3 contains 14 residues. CDR1 LGHNA and CDR2 YSLEER come from the germline V gene.

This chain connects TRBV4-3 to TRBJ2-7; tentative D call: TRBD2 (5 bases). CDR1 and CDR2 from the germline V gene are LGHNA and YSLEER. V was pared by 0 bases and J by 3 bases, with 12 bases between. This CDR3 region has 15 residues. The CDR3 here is CASSQDLALFYEQYF. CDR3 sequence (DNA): TGCGCCAGCAGCCAAGACTTAGCGCTCTTCTACGAGCAGTACTTC.

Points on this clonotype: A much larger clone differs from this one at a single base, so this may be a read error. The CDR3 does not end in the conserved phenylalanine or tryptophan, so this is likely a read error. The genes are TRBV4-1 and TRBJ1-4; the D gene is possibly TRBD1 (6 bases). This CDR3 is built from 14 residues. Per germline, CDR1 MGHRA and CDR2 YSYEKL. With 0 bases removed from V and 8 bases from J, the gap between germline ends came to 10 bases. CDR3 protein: CASSQDRGVEKLFL. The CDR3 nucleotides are TGCGCCAGCAGCCAAGACAGGGGAGTGGAAAAACTGTTTTTA.

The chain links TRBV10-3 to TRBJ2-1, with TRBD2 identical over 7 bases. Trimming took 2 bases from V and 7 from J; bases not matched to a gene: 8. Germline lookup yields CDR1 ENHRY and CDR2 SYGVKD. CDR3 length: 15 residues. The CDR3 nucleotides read TGTGCCATCAGTGAGCTCAGCGGGACTTGGAATGAGCAGTTCTTC. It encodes CAISELSGTWNEQFF.

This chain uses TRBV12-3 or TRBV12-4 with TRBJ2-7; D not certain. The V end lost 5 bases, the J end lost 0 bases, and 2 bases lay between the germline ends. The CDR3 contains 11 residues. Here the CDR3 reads CASSASYEQYF. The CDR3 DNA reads TGTGCCAGCAGTGCCTCCTACGAGCAGTACTTC.

Here the CDR3 DNA reads TGTGCCAGCACCACTTGGAGCTCTGGAAACACCATATATTTT. Protein product: CASTTWSSGNTIYF. This chain links TRBV5-5 with TRBJ1-3, with D unclear. Germline loops: CDR1 SGHKS, CDR2 YYEKEE (reference sequence). There are 14 residues in the CDR3. Trimming cost V 6 bases and J 0 bases, with 10 bases left between them.

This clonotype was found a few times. The CDR3 nucleotides are TGCGCCAGCAGCTTGTACGGGGTCGCCCACGGGGAGCTGTTTTTT. Its translation is CASSLYGVAHGELFF. The V gene is TRBV5-1, the J gene TRBJ2-2; TRBD2 is a possible D gene (5 bases). V gave up 1 base and J gave up 7 bases, with 14 bases separating them. Germline V CDR1 and CDR2: SGHRS, YFSETQ. This CDR3 comprises 15 residues.

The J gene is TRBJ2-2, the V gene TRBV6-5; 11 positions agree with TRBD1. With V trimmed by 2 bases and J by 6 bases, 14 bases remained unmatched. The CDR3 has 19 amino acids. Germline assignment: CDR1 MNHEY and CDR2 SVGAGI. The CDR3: CASSYATPGTGGWAGELFF. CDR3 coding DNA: TGTGCCAGCAGTTACGCTACCCCAGGGACAGGGGGGTGGGCCGGGGAGCTGTTTTTT.

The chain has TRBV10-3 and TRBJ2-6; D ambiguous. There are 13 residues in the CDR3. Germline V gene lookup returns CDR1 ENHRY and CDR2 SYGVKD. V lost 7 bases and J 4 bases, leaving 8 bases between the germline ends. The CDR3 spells CAIMSLGANVLTF. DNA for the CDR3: TGTGCCATCATGAGTTTGGGGGCCAACGTCCTGACTTTC.

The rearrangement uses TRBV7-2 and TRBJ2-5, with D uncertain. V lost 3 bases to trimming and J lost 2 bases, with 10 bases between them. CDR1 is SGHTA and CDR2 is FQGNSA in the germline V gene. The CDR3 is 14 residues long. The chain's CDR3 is CASSFSGIQETQYF. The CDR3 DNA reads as TGTGCCAGCAGCTTCTCCGGTATACAAGAGACCCAGTACTTC.

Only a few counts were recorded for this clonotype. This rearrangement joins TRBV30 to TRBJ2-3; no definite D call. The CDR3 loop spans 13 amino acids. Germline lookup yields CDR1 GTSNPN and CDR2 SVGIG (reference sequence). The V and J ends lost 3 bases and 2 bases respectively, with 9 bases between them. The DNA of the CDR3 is TGTGCCTGGAGGAAGAAAGACACAGATACGCAGTATTTT. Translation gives CAWRKKDTDTQYF.

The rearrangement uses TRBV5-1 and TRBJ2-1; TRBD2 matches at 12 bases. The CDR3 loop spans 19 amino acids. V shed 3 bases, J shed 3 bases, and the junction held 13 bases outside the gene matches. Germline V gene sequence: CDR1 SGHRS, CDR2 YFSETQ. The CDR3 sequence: CASSWGLAGLQWGYNEQFF. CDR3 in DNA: TGCGCCAGCAGCTGGGGACTAGCGGGCCTCCAGTGGGGCTACAATGAGCAGTTCTTC.

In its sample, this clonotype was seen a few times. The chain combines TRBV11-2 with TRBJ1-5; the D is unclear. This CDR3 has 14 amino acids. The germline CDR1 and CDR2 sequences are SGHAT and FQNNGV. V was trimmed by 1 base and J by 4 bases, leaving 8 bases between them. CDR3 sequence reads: CASSLGWGNQPQHF. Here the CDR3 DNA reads TGTGCCAGCAGCTTAGGTTGGGGAAATCAGCCCCAGCATTTT.

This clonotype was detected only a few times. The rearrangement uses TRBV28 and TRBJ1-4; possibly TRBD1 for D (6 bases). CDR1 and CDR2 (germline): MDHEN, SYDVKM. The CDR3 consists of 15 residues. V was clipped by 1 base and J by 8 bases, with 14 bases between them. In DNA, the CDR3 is TGTGCCAGCAGTTTATTCGGGGGCCTGATAGAAAAACTGTTTTTT. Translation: CASSLFGGLIEKLFF.

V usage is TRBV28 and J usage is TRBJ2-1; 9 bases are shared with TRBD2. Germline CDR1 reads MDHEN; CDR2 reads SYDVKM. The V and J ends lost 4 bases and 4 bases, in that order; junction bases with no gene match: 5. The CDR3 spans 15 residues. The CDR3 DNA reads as TGTGCCAGCAGTTCGGCGGGAGGGCCTTACAATGAGCAGTTCTTC. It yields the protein CASSSAGGPYNEQFF.

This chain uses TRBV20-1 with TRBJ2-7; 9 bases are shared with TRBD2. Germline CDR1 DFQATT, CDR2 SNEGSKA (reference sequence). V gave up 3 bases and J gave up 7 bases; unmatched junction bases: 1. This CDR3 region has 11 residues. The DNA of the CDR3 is TGCAGTGCTAGCCTAGCGGGAGAGCAGTACTTC. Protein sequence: CSASLAGEQYF.

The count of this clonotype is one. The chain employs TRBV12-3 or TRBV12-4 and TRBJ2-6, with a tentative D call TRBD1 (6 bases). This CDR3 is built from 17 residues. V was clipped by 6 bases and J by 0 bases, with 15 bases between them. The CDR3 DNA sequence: TGTGCCAGCAGACAACTAGGGACACCCTCTGGGGCCAACGTCCTGACTTTC. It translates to CASRQLGTPSGANVLTF.

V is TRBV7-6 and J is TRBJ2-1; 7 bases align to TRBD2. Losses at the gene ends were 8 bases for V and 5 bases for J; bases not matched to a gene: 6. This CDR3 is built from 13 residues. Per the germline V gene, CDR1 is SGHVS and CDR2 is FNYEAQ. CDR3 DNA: TGTGCCAGCGGTGGGACTATCCACAATGAGCAGTTCTTC. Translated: CASGGTIHNEQFF. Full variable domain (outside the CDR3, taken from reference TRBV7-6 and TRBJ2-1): GAGVSQSPRYKVTKRGQDVALRCDPISGHVSLYWYRQALGQGPEFLTYFNYEAQQDKSGLPNDRFSAERPEGSISTLTIQRTEQRDSAMYRCASGGTIHNEQFFGPGTRLTVL.

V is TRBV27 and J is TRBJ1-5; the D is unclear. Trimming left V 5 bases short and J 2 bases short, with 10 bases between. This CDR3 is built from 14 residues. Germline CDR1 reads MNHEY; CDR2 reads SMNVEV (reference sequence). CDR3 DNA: TGTGCCAGCAGTCGGCAGATGGGCAATCAGCCCCAGCATTTT. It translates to CASSRQMGNQPQHF.

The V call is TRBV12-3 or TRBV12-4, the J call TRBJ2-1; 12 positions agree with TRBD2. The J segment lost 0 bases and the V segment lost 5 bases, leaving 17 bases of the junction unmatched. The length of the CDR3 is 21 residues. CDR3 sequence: CASSPPGLAGLPFSSYNEQFF. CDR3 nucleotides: TGTGCCAGCAGTCCTCCGGGACTAGCGGGCCTCCCGTTTAGCTCCTACAATGAGCAGTTCTTC.